This T cell receptor (beta chain) was sequenced for a study of T cell responses to AZD1222 COVID-19 vaccine. On the study more broadly: The analysis combined second doses at about 4 or about 12 weeks. Study-level points and caveats: Spike-specific TCR depth and breadth grew after two AZD1222 doses.

There are 15 residues in the CDR3. Trimming removed 5 bases at V and 0 bases at J, with 10 bases between. The germline CDR1 and CDR2 sequences are KGHDR and SFDVKD. TCRdb's table, derived via immunoSEQ multiplex PCR, lists solely in-frame clones and lacks some. The table includes 95,000 to 110,000 clones, approximately 88% detected once. Concerning this clone: What it recognizes is unknown.

Material: peripheral blood, obtained on day 0 of AZD1222 vaccination. The receptor comes from an adult in good health. The rearrangement joins TRBV24-1 to TRBJ1-3; D unclear. The CDR3 here is CATSGAADSGNTIYF. CDR3 nucleotide sequence: TGTGCCACCAGTGGGGCAGCGGACTCTGGAAACACCATATATTTT.